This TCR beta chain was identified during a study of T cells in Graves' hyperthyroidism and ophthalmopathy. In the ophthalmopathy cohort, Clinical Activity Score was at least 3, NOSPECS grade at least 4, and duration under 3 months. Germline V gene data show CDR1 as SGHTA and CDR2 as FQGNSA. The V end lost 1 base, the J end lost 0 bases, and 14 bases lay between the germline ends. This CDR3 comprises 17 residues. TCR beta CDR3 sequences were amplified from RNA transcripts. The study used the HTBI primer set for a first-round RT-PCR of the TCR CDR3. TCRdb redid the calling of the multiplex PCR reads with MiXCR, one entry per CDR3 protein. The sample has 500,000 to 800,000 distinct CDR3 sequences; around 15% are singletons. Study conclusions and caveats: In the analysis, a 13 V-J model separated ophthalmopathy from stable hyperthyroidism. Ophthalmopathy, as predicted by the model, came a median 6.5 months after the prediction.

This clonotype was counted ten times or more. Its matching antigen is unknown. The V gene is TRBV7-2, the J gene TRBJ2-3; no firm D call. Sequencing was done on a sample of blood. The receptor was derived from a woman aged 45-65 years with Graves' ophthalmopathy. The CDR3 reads CASSLGFGLGSTDTQYF. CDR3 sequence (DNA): TGTGCCAGCAGCTTAGGTTTCGGTCTAGGGAGCACAGATACGCAGTATTTT.